This T cell receptor beta chain was obtained from a study of blood T cell repertoires in COVID-19. Patients in Seattle were enrolled during active infection, then followed longitudinally. How the authors handled the data: Amplification of reference gene primers was used by the study to estimate nucleated cell counts. The protocol was immunoSEQ multiplex PCR, while the TCRdb copy is restricted to in-frame clones and leaves out a portion. The DNA gave D and trimming, while V, J and clone size come from that table. The repertoire holds over 90,000 clones, with about four fifths as singletons. Material for sequencing was peripheral blood. This TCR came from an elderly man with COVID-19, enrolled during active disease.

CDR3 coding DNA: TGCAGCGTTGGTGGAGAGGGAAAACTGTTTTTT. Residues: CSVGGEGKLFF. This sequence joins TRBV29-1 and TRBJ1-4; D is undetermined. The CDR3 loop spans 11 amino acids. V gave up 4 bases and J gave up 10 bases, with 10 bases separating them. Germline CDR1 is SQVTM and CDR2 is ANQGSEA.